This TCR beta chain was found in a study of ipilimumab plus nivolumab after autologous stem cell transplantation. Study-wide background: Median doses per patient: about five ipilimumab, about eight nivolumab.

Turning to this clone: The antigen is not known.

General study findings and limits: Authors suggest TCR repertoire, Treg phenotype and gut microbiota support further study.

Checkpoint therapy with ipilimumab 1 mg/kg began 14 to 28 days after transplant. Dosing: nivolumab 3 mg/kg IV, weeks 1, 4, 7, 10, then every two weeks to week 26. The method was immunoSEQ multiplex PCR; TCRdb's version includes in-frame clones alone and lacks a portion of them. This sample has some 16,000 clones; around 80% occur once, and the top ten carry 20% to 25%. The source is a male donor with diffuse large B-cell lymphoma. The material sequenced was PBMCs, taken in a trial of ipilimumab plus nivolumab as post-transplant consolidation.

The CDR3 DNA reads TGTGCCAGTAGTATAACGGGGGACAATTCACCCCTCCACTTT. This codes for CASSITGDNSPLHF. The chain carries TRBV19 and TRBJ1-6; D perhaps matches TRBD1 (5 bases). Germline assignment: CDR1 LNHDA and CDR2 SQIVND (reference sequence). The ends were cut back, 2 bases at V and 7 bases at J, with 9 bases in the middle. The CDR3 totals 14 residues.